The source of this T cell receptor (beta chain) is a study of blood T cell repertoires in COVID-19. Study at large: The United States, Italy and Spain provided the acute and convalescent COVID-19 samples. PBMCs, B-cell-depleted T cells, or T cells were the source of the cDNA or gDNA that made up the material.

This CDR3 region has 13 residues. Per germline, CDR1 PRHDT and CDR2 FYEKMQ (reference sequence). V was pared by 3 bases and J by 6 bases, with 8 bases between. Original data processing: Amplification from reference gene primers served as the basis for estimated nucleated cell counts. Here immunoSEQ multiplex PCR was the method, and the copy in TCRdb shows in-frame clones only, minus some. V and J calls and clone size come straight from that table; D and trimming were deduced from the DNA. In the table there are 100,000 to 130,000 clones, roughly 83% of which are singletons. The chain uses TRBV13 and TRBJ1-4; no reliable D call. Sequences were obtained from peripheral blood. The sequence came from a human donor in a cohort sampled during active COVID-19. The CDR3 protein is CASSFRRYEKLFF. As DNA, the CDR3 is TGTGCCAGCAGCTTTCGGAGGTATGAAAAACTGTTTTTT.